This TCR beta chain was observed in a study of OX40 agonist ivuxolimab in advanced cancers. Overall study results and limits: Expansion of clones was among the lowest in partial responders at 0.1-3.0 mg/kg. Expanded clones belonging to CD8+ T cells outnumbered, on average, those of CD4+.

About this clone: Its cognate antigen is unknown.

Only in-frame clones appear in the TCRdb table, and some are missing; sequencing was by immunoSEQ multiplex PCR. This table has about 80,000 clones, more than 75% appearing once. Between the trimmed V and J ends, which lost 3 bases and 6 bases, there was a span of 19 bases. Germline CDR1 reads SGHRS; CDR2 reads YFSETQ. The CDR3 is 15 residues long. The receptor comes from an adult with an advanced solid tumor such as melanoma, head and neck, liver or kidney cancer. The V gene is TRBV5-1, the J gene TRBJ2-7; D ambiguous. The sample in question was CD4+ or CD8+ T cells sorted from blood, obtained in a trial of the OX40 agonist ivuxolimab. CDR3: CASSWALGRGGEQYF. The CDR3 nucleotides are TGCGCCAGCAGCTGGGCGTTAGGTCGCGGTGGCGAGCAGTACTTC.